The 10 T cell receptor beta chains below all came from one sample that was sequenced in a study of identical twins. TCRdb processed the 5' RACE reads anew with MiXCR; each CDR3 protein has one entry. This table holds 140,000 to 150,000 distinct CDR3 sequences, around 3.5% found once. The specimen sequenced was memory T cells sorted from blood. The receptors were sampled from a man between 18 and 35 years old in good health.

At least ten counts were recorded for this clonotype. The rearrangement joins TRBV5-4 to TRBJ2-2; D ambiguous. The CDR3 spans 15 residues. Germline lookup yields CDR1 SGHNT and CDR2 YYREEE (reference sequence). V dropped 4 bases and J dropped 2 bases, with 12 bases sitting between them. The CDR3 coding sequence is TGTGCCAGCAGCCACCAGGCAGGAAACACCGGGGAGCTGTTTTTT. Translated: CASSHQAGNTGELFF.

This clonotype appeared many times. V usage is TRBV20-1 and J usage is TRBJ1-5; TRBD1 is a possible D gene (6 bases). CDR3 length: 15 residues. Germline lookup yields CDR1 DFQATT and CDR2 SNEGSKA (reference sequence). V dropped 0 bases and J dropped 2 bases, with 11 bases sitting between them. The CDR3 loop is CSARDLQGRNQPQHF. The CDR3 bases are TGCAGTGCTAGAGATCTCCAGGGGCGCAATCAGCCCCAGCATTTT.

This clonotype was detected only a few times. This chain links TRBV18 with TRBJ2-5; TRBD1 aligns across 8 bases. Germline lookup yields CDR1 KGHSH and CDR2 LQKENI. V trimming: 3 bases; J trimming: 3 bases; junction bases outside the gene matches: 6. The CDR3 is 15 residues long. The CDR3 nucleotides read TGTGCCAGCTCACCGAGAGCAGGGGGCGAAGAGACCCAGTACTTC. Protein: CASSPRAGGEETQYF.

This clonotype has ten or more counts. The CDR3 DNA follows: TGCGCCAGCAGGGGGCTTGATACAAACACTGAAGCTTTCTTT. Translating it yields CASRGLDTNTEAFF. The rearrangement links TRBV5-1 to TRBJ1-1; D might be TRBD1 (5 bases). Germline CDR1 is SGHRS and CDR2 is YFSETQ. The CDR3 is 14 residues long. V was clipped by 5 bases and J by 2 bases, with 13 bases between them.

Comments on this clonotype: This may be a read error, as it is one base from a much larger clone. The chain joins TRBV20-1 to TRBJ2-5; 12 bases are a match to TRBD2. Losses at the gene ends were 5 bases for V and 4 bases for J; bases not matched to a gene: 11. The CDR3 runs to 16 residues. Germline loops: CDR1 DFQATT, CDR2 SNEGSKA (reference sequence). CDR3 sequence (DNA): TGCAGTGCTCAGATTCCTCTAGCGGGGGGGAGAGAGACCCAGTACTTC. This gives the protein CSAQIPLAGGRETQYF.

The table lists this clonotype with many counts. V is TRBV29-1 and J is TRBJ2-2; 8 nucleotides agree with TRBD1. The CDR3 is 15 amino acids. V was pared by 6 bases and J by 2 bases, with 8 bases of the junction left unmatched. Germline V gene sequence: CDR1 SQVTM, CDR2 ANQGSEA. This chain's CDR3 is CSVASGGGNTGELFF. DNA for the CDR3: TGCAGCGTAGCCTCAGGGGGCGGCAACACCGGGGAGCTGTTTTTT.

Ten or more counts support this clonotype. V and J are TRBV20-1 and TRBJ2-2; 9 nucleotides align to TRBD2. V lost 3 bases and J lost 4; bases outside the gene matches: 3. CDR3 length: 14 amino acids. The germline gives CDR1 DFQATT, CDR2 SNEGSKA (reference sequence). CDR3 nucleotide sequence: TGCAGTGCTAGCCCGACTAGCGGCACCGGGGAGCTGTTTTTT. This codes for CSASPTSGTGELFF.

This clonotype was detected many times. V is TRBV12-3 or TRBV12-4 and J is TRBJ2-6, with D maybe TRBD1 (6 bases). The CDR3 is made up of 15 amino acids. Trimming stripped 6 bases from V and 0 bases from J, with 9 bases between. The CDR3 is CASSRDTSGANVLTF. As DNA, the CDR3 is TGTGCCAGCAGCCGGGACACCTCTGGGGCCAACGTCCTGACTTTC.

At least ten counts were recorded for this clonotype. The genes are TRBV10-3 and TRBJ2-7; 13 bases are shared with TRBD2. V gave up 7 bases and J gave up 3 bases; unmatched junction bases: 6. Germline CDR1 and CDR2: ENHRY and SYGVKD. There are 15 residues in the CDR3. The CDR3 nucleotides read TGTGCCATCAACCCGGGACTAGCGGGAAACTACGAGCAGTACTTC. The encoded protein is CAINPGLAGNYEQYF.

This clonotype was detected many times. V is TRBV6-1 and J is TRBJ2-1, with 14 bases fitting TRBD2. The junction had 5 bases not matched to a gene; V was cut back by 7 bases and J by 3 bases. The CDR3 runs 16 residues. Germline CDR1 and CDR2: MNHNS and SASEGT. The CDR3 DNA reads as TGTGCCAGCAAAACGGGACTAGCGGGAGTCTACAATGAGCAGTTCTTC. Amino acid sequence: CASKTGLAGVYNEQFF.